Each of the 16 T cell receptor beta chains below was sequenced from the same sample in a study of blood T cells in healthy people across ages. Then a second PCR, running about 6 to 12 cycles, was carried out with a sample-barcoded 5' primer and a J-beta primer mix. TCRdb re-analysed the 5' RACE reads in MiXCR, keeping a single row per CDR3 protein. The sample includes over 1,300,000 distinct CDR3 sequences, approximately 63% of them seen just once. Material for sequencing was blood. The receptors were gathered from a young man in good health.

A word on this clonotype: Because the CDR3's place on the DNA is in doubt, the DNA is left out and the CDR3 is given as listed by TCRdb. J is TRBJ1-2 and V is TRBV5-1; the table's D call, TRBD1, was not checked against the DNA. Germline CDR1 SGHRS, CDR2 YFSETQ. The CDR3 contains 14 residues when both ends are counted. This CDR3 is CASSFGGGIDGCTF.

Comment on this clonotype: This may be a read error: a much more frequent sequence differs by one nucleotide. The chain links TRBV6-5 to TRBJ2-1; D call uncertain. The CDR3 runs 11 residues. The germline V gene encodes CDR1 MNHEY and CDR2 SVGAGI. CDR3 sequence (DNA): TGTGCCAGCGCAAATGGCAATGGGCAGTTCTTC. Amino acids: CASANGNGQFF.

This clonotype appeared a few times. The chain has TRBV6-5 and TRBJ2-5; a possible D gene is TRBD2 (6 bases). The DNA end is more similar to TRBJ2-7, so the J call may be wrong. Germline values: CDR1 MNHEY, CDR2 SVGAGI. The CDR3 extends over 14 amino acids. The CDR3 protein is CASRSTSRSYEQYF. CDR3 sequence (DNA): TGTGCCAGCAGGTCCACTAGCAGAAGCTACGAGCAGTACTTC.

The chain has TRBV6-6 and TRBJ1-2; no reliable D call. Germline V gene sequence: CDR1 MNHNY, CDR2 SVGAGI (reference sequence). V lost 2 bases to trimming and J lost 2 bases, with 15 bases between them. The CDR3 is made up of 16 amino acids. CDR3 in amino acids: CASSYDSDGGNYGYTF. The CDR3 DNA sequence: TGTGCCAGCAGTTACGATTCGGACGGTGGGAACTATGGCTACACCTTC.

The chain couples TRBV27 to TRBJ2-3, with D possibly TRBD2 on 5 matching bases. The CDR3 runs 14 residues. The V and J ends lost 3 bases and 6 bases respectively, with 13 bases between them. Germline loops: CDR1 MNHEY, CDR2 SMNVEV (reference sequence). CDR3 sequence: CASSLRVELDTQYF. In nucleotides, the CDR3 is TGTGCCAGCAGTTTGCGGGTGGAGCTTGATACGCAGTATTTT.

V and J are TRBV27 and TRBJ1-4; 7 bases match TRBD1. This CDR3 contains 16 residues. V was pared by 3 bases and J by 5 bases, with 9 bases of the junction left unmatched. Germline values: CDR1 MNHEY, CDR2 SMNVEV (reference sequence). CDR3 bases: TGTGCCAGCAGTTTTTTAGGGACAGTCAAAAATGAAAAACTGTTTTTT. Encoded protein: CASSFLGTVKNEKLFF.

The chain has TRBV29-1 and TRBJ1-2; no reliable D call. Per the germline V gene, CDR1 is SQVTM and CDR2 is ANQGSEA. CDR3 length: 12 residues. Trimming removed 4 bases from V and 4 bases from J, with 10 bases in between. The CDR3 spells CSVGVAIYGYTF. CDR3 coding DNA: TGCAGCGTTGGAGTGGCTATCTATGGCTACACCTTC.

At least ten counts were recorded for this clonotype. The gene calls are TRBV9 and TRBJ2-1, with TRBD2 identical over 7 bases. V shed 4 bases and J 7 bases; nucleotides not matched to a gene: 11. Germline CDR1 SGDLS, CDR2 YYNGEE. This CDR3 is 15 amino acids long. CDR3 in amino acids: CASSPGTGGGNEQFF. DNA for the CDR3: TGTGCCAGCAGCCCGGGGACGGGGGGTGGGAATGAGCAGTTCTTC.

The chain uses TRBV4-2 and TRBJ2-1; no definite D call. The CDR3 is 14 amino acids. Trimming shortened V by 2 bases and J by 6 bases, and 11 bases separated the two germline ends. Germline V gives CDR1 LGHNA, CDR2 YNFKEQ. The CDR3 is CASSQRPLPNEQFF. The CDR3 DNA reads as TGTGCCAGCAGCCAACGCCCACTTCCCAATGAGCAGTTCTTC.

The chain couples TRBV20-1 to TRBJ2-7; 9 bases agree with TRBD1. The germline gives CDR1 DFQATT, CDR2 SNEGSKA (reference sequence). The CDR3 consists of 15 residues. The trim removed 1 base at V and 2 bases at J, leaving 6 bases unmatched. CDR3 loop: CSARAPQGATYEQYF. Written as DNA, the CDR3 is TGCAGTGCTAGAGCCCCACAGGGGGCAACCTACGAGCAGTACTTC.

The CDR3 region is CASRPSEGNGYTF. In DNA form, the CDR3 reads TGTGCCAGCAGACCGTCCGAGGGCAATGGCTACACCTTC. The V call is TRBV6-5, the J call TRBJ1-2; D is unclear. Trimming shortened V by 6 bases and J by 6 bases, and 14 bases separated the two germline ends. Germline V lookup: CDR1 MNHEY, CDR2 SVGAGI. CDR3 length equals 13 residues.

Written as DNA, the CDR3 is TGTGCCAGCAGCGCGAGGGACTCATGGATCGCCTACGAGCAGTACTTC. This encodes CASSARDSWIAYEQYF. This rearrangement joins TRBV5-5 to TRBJ2-7; D perhaps matches TRBD2 (6 bases). The germline V and J ends were trimmed by 4 bases and 2 bases, with 19 bases remaining between them. Per germline, CDR1 SGHKS and CDR2 YYEKEE (reference sequence). The CDR3 spans 16 residues.

The V call is TRBV7-2, the J call TRBJ2-5, with D hard to call. TRBJ2-7 matches the DNA end more closely, so the J call is doubtful. The CDR3 totals 15 residues. From germline, CDR1 is SGHTA and CDR2 FQGNSA. The CDR3 nucleotides read TGTGCCAGCAGCGTAGAGAACGCCGCCGCTTACGAGCAGTACTTC. Translation gives CASSVENAAAYEQYF.

This clonotype came up once. The chain carries TRBV10-3 and TRBJ2-7, with D perhaps given as TRBD1 or TRBD2 (5 bases each). Germline V gene lookup returns CDR1 ENHRY and CDR2 SYGVKD. The V and J ends lost 4 bases and 5 bases respectively, with 21 bases between them. The CDR3 length is 16 residues. The CDR3 nucleotides are TGTGCCATCAGTGGCTCTTTGGGGGAGAGTGTGAACGAGCAGTACTTC. This encodes CAISGSLGESVNEQYF.

The chain uses TRBV10-3 and TRBJ2-5; 8 bases line up with TRBD2. Germline assignment: CDR1 ENHRY and CDR2 SYGVKD. J gave up 3 bases and V 8 bases, and 8 bases lay outside the gene matches. This CDR3 has 14 amino acids. CDR3 amino acids: CAIGRTSGKETQYF. The DNA of the CDR3 is TGTGCCATCGGGAGAACTAGCGGCAAAGAGACCCAGTACTTC.

This clonotype occurred once. The chain couples TRBV20-1 to TRBJ2-3; 14 bases line up with TRBD2. Unmatched junction bases numbered 3, after V lost 5 bases and J lost 5 bases. CDR1 is DFQATT and CDR2 is SNEGSKA in the germline V gene (reference sequence). The length of the CDR3 is 14 residues. CDR3 in DNA: TGCAGTGCTGGCGGGACTAGCGGGGGAGATACGCAGTATTTT. It yields the protein CSAGGTSGGDTQYF.